This TCR beta chain is drawn from a study of shared clonotypes between healthy human individuals. This CDR3 has 15 amino acids. Germline V gene lookup returns CDR1 MNHNS and CDR2 SASEGT. V lost 0 bases to trimming and J lost 2 bases; unmatched junction nucleotides: 4. Naive CD8 cells lacked CD45RO, underwent positive selection for CCR7 and left out terminally differentiated effector memory CD45RA+ cells. Replicate sorted-subset PCRs were loaded with around 220 ng DNA, tens of thousands of T cell genomes. Clones were read by immunoSEQ multiplex PCR, and TCRdb kept only the in-frame ones, dropping some. The table lists approximately 840,000 clones, approximately 96% of them singletons.

Sequenced: naive CD8+ T cells sorted from blood. This clonotype was obtained from a young man in good health. The V call is TRBV6-1, the J call TRBJ2-7; 7 bases map to TRBD1. The CDR3 is CASSEAWDRAYEQYF. The DNA for the CDR3 is TGTGCCAGCAGTGAAGCTTGGGACAGAGCCTACGAGCAGTACTTC.